This T cell receptor beta chain was captured in a study of OX40 agonist ivuxolimab in advanced cancers. Regarding the study as a whole: CD8+ T cells showed, on average, more clonal expansion than CD4+ cells. Within 6 weeks, CD4+ and CD8+ blood T cells expanded clonally at 0.1 to 3.0 mg/kg.

CDR1 is SNHLY, CDR2 FYNNEI, per germline. V was clipped by 4 bases and J by 2 bases, with 17 bases between them. The CDR3 sequence is 16 residues long. Produced via immunoSEQ multiplex PCR; TCRdb's table is partial and in-frame only. The sample lists around 100,000 clones, roughly 90% occurring once. Excluded were patients having autoimmune disease history or systemic immunosuppression. Concerning this clone itself: No antigen is known for it.

The sequence derives from an adult with an advanced solid tumor such as melanoma, head and neck, liver or kidney cancer. This sequence joins TRBV2 and TRBJ2-5, with D uncertain. The sequencing used CD4+ or CD8+ T cells sorted from blood, collected in a trial of the OX40 agonist ivuxolimab. CDR3 protein: CASSAPRPGRQETQYF. The CDR3 region has the DNA TGTGCCAGCAGTGCCCCCCGCCCGGGCCGACAAGAGACCCAGTACTTC. The full variable domain, its missing parts supplied by reference TRBV2 and TRBJ2-5, is EPEVTQTPSHQVTQMGQEVILRCVPISNHLYFYWYRQILGQKVEFLVSFYNNEISEKSEIFDDQFSVERPDGSNFTLKIRSTKLEDSAMYFCASSAPRPGRQETQYFGPGTRLLVL.